The entry below describes one TCR beta chain. This record belongs to a study of regulatory T cells in long-lasting Graves disease. V lost 3 bases, J lost 4 bases, and 7 bases stayed unmatched. The V gene's germline CDR1 is DFQATT and CDR2 SNEGSKA (reference sequence). CDR3 size: 14 residues. Libraries of TCR beta came from iRepertoire HTBI primers plus Arm-PCR of CDR3 regions. TCRdb independently ran MiXCR on the multiplex PCR reads; one entry per CDR3 protein. The sample records 420,000 or so distinct CDR3 sequences, roughly 17% being singletons. Time point here: newly diagnosed GD, antithyroid drugs for less than 3 months. PBMCs provided the RNA from which the TCR library was made. The sample was also reused in another study, on T cells in Graves' hyperthyroidism and ophthalmopathy. That study reports: Most expanded thyroid clonotypes above 0.001 also appeared in blood.

The TCR originated in a woman aged 18-30 years with Graves disease. This sample comprised peripheral blood mononuclear cells (PBMCs), obtained at new diagnosis, from a patient treated with antithyroid drugs. J is TRBJ1-2 and V is TRBV20-1, with 8 bases aligning to TRBD1. The CDR3 here is CSARTGARVYGYTF. The CDR3, as DNA: TGCAGTGCTAGGACAGGGGCAAGGGTCTATGGCTACACCTTC.